The text below deals with one T cell receptor (beta chain). Losses at the gene ends were 7 bases for V and 4 bases for J; bases not matched to a gene: 6. Germline V gives CDR1 SQVTM, CDR2 ANQGSEA. This CDR3 comprises 12 residues. TCRdb keeps only in-frame clones here, not all; method: immunoSEQ multiplex PCR. The sample includes nearly 400,000 clones, over 75% of them seen just once. Treatment defined: 19 received Ad26.COV2.S at low or high dose, single or two shots; 5 received placebo; per-sample allocation not given. Day 63 after the first injection of vaccine or placebo was the sampling time. This entry belongs to a study of Ad26.COV2.S vaccination and SARS-CoV-2 variants. Turning to the study itself: In the COV1001 trial, the donor was in the Ad26.COV2.S arm.

Sequenced here: peripheral blood, sampled in a trial of Ad26.COV2.S vaccine versus placebo. V is TRBV29-1 and J is TRBJ1-1; TRBD1 matches at 7 bases. The sequence derives from a person between 18 and 65 years old who received the Ad26.COV2.S COVID-19 vaccine or a placebo. The CDR3 reads CSARQGGTEAFF. Written as DNA, the CDR3 is TGCAGCGCGAGACAGGGAGGCACTGAAGCTTTCTTT. The full variable domain, rest sourced from reference TRBV29-1 and TRBJ1-1, is SAVISQKPSRDICQRGTSLTIQCQVDSQVTMMFWYRQQPGQSLTLIATANQGSEATYESGFVIDKFPISRPNLTFSTLTVSNMSPEDSSIYLCSARQGGTEAFFGQGTRLTVV.